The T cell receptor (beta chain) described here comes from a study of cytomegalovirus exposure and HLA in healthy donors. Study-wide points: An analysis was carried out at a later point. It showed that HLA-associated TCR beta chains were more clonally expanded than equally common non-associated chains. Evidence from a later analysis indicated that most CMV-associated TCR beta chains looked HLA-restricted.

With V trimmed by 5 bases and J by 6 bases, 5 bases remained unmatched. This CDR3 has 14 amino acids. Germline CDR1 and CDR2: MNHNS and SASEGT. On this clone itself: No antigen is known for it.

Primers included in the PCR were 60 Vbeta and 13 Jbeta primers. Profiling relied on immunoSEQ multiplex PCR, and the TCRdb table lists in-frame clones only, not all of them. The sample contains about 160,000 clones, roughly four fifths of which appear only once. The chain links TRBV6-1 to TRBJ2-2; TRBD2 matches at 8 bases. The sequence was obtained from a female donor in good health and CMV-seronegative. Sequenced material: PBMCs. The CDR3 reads CASSIQAGAGELFF. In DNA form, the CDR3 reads TGTGCCAGCAGTATCCAAGCGGGGGCCGGGGAGCTGTTTTTT.